This TCR beta chain was captured by sequencing in a study of human T cells and chemical hapten exposure. Study results and caveats: With DPC sensitization, TCRs exceeding 1 in 1000 frequency showed no change.

With regard to this clonotype: As yet, its antigen is unknown.

TCRdb analysed the RACE reads with MiXCR anew, one entry per CDR3 protein. The sample holds 96,000 or so distinct CDR3 sequences; roughly a tenth are singletons and the top ten take about 2%. The germline CDR1 and CDR2 sequences are GTSNPN and SVGIG (reference sequence). With V trimmed by 4 bases and J by 16 bases, 10 bases remained unmatched. The CDR3 has 11 amino acids. Time point denoted: patch test 2, 6 weeks after DPC sensitization. As for treatment: therapeutic diphenylcyclopropenone sensitization with weekly scalp DPC. Non-pregnant alopecia patients aged 18 to 70, suitable for DPC therapy. This chain uses TRBV30 with TRBJ2-1; 7 bases are shared with TRBD1. The clonotype originates from a woman in her forties with alopecia areata. Some clones in this sample may be carry-over from other donors' samples. Sequenced here: whole blood, sampled in connection with sensitization to the hapten diphenylcyclopropenone (DPC). The CDR3 is CAWTLARGQFF. CDR3 in DNA: TGTGCCTGGACCCTCGCTAGGGGGCAATTCTTC.